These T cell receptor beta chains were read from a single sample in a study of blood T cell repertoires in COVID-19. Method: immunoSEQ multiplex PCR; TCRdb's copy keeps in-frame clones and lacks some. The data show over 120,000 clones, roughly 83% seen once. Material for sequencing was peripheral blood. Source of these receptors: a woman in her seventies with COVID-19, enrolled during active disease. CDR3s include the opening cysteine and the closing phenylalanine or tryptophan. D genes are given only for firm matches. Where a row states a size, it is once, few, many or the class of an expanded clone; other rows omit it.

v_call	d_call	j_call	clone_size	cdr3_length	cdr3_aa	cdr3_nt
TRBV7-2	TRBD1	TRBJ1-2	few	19	CASSLAIFGTGPANYGYTF	TGTGCCAGCAGCTTAGCGATTTTCGGGACAGGGCCAGCTAACTATGGCTACACCTTC
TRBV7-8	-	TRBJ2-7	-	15	CASSLGGSLVGEQYF	TGTGCCAGCAGCTTAGGAGGTAGCTTGGTTGGCGAGCAGTACTTC
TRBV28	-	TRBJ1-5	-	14	CASSLGQGYQPQHF	TGTGCCAGCAGTTTAGGCCAGGGGTATCAGCCCCAGCATTTT
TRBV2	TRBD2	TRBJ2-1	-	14	CASSERTSGGAQFF	TGTGCCAGCAGTGAAAGGACTAGCGGGGGGGCACAGTTCTTC
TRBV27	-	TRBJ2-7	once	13	CASSSNLEYEQYF	TGTGCCAGCAGTTCAAATCTAGAGTACGAGCAGTACTTC
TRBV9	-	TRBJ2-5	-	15	CASSVAREKQETQYF	TGTGCCAGCAGCGTAGCGCGGGAAAAACAAGAGACCCAGTACTTC
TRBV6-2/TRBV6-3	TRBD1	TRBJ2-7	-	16	CASSYILGQGTYEQYF	TGTGCCAGCAGTTACATCTTAGGACAGGGAACCTACGAGCAGTACTTC
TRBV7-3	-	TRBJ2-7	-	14	CASSPQQGTYEQYF	TGTGCCAGCAGCCCCCAACAGGGAACATACGAGCAGTACTTC
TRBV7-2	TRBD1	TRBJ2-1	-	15	CASSPRDSGYNEQFF	TGTGCCAGCAGCCCCCGGGACAGCGGTTACAATGAGCAGTTCTTC
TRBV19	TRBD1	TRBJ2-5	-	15	CASSIRQGVQETQYF	TGTGCCAGTAGTATAAGACAGGGCGTCCAAGAGACCCAGTACTTC
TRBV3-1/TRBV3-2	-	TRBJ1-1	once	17	CASSQDRGRGMNTEAFF	TGTGCCAGCAGCCAAGATCGGGGCAGGGGCATGAACACTGAAGCTTTCTTT
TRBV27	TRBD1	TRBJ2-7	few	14	CASGEGQASHEQYF	TGTGCCAGCGGCGAGGGACAGGCCTCGCACGAGCAGTACTTC
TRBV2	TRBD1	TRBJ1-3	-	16	CASSETGGLSGNTIYF	TGTGCCAGCAGCGAAACAGGGGGACTCTCTGGAAACACCATATATTTT
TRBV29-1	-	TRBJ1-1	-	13	CSVLLPGNTEAFF	TGCAGCGTCCTGCTCCCGGGGAACACTGAAGCTTTCTTT
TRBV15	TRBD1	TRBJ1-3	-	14	CATSSRGSGNTIYF	TGTGCCACCAGCAGCAGGGGGTCTGGAAACACCATATATTTT
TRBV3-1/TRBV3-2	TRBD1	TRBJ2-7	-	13	CASSPGQGYEQYF	TGTGCCAGCAGCCCGGGACAGGGCTACGAGCAGTACTTC
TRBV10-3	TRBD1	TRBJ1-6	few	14	CAISEQGGNSPLHF	TGTGCCATCAGTGAACAAGGGGGCAATTCACCCCTCCACTTT
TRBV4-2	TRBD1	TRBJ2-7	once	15	CASSHRRTGLYEQYF	TGTGCCAGCAGCCATCGCAGGACAGGGTTATACGAGCAGTACTTC
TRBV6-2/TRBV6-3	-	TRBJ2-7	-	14	CASSYQGGGYEQYF	TGTGCCAGCAGTTACCAGGGGGGAGGCTACGAGCAGTACTTC
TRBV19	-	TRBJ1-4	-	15	CASSPPGGGNEKLFF	TGTGCCAGTAGTCCCCCGGGCGGGGGTAATGAAAAACTGTTTTTT
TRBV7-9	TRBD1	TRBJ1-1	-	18	CASSLDRGQPAGNTEAFF	TGTGCCAGCAGCTTGGACAGGGGGCAACCTGCGGGGAACACTGAAGCTTTCTTT
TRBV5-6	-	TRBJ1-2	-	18	CASSPEPDRRRANYGYTF	TGTGCCAGCAGCCCGGAACCGGACAGACGACGTGCTAACTATGGCTACACCTTC
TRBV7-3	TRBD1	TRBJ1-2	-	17	CASSPHPTGVIGYGYTF	TGTGCCAGCAGCCCACACCCTACAGGGGTAATAGGCTATGGCTACACCTTC
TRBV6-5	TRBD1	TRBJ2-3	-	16	CASSYQGTGLPDTQYF	TGTGCCAGCAGTTACCAAGGGACAGGCCTTCCAGATACGCAGTATTTT
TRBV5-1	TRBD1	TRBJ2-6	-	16	CASSRTGLSGANVLTF	TGCGCCAGCAGCCGGACAGGGCTCTCTGGGGCCAACGTCCTGACTTTC
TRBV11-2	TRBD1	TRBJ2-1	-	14	CASSSLTGYNEQFF	TGTGCCAGCAGCTCCCTGACAGGGTACAATGAGCAGTTCTTC
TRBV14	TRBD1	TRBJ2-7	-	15	CASSQGQVRNYEQYF	TGTGCCAGCAGCCAGGGACAGGTGAGGAACTACGAGCAGTACTTC
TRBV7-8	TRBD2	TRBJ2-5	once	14	CASSPRLAQETQYF	TGTGCCAGCAGCCCGCGACTAGCCCAAGAGACCCAGTACTTC
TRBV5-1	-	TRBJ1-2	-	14	CASSPRGGLYGYTF	TGCGCCAGCAGCCCTCGGGGGGGTCTCTATGGCTACACCTTC
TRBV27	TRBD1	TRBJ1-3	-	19	CASSPGTGHFAYSGNTIYF	TGTGCCAGCAGTCCCGGGACAGGCCATTTTGCTTATTCTGGAAACACCATATATTTT
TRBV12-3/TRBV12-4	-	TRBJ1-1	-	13	CASGTGKNTEAFF	TGTGCCAGCGGAACAGGAAAGAACACTGAAGCTTTCTTT
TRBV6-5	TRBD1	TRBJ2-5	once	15	CASSGYPGTGETQYF	TGTGCCAGCAGCGGGTACCCCGGGACAGGAGAGACCCAGTACTTC
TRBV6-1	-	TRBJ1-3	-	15	CASSEFPGSGNTIYF	TGTGCCAGCAGTGAGTTCCCCGGGTCTGGAAACACCATATATTTT
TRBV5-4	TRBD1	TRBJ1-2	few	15	CASSLRDREVGGYTF	TGTGCCAGCAGCTTGAGGGACAGGGAAGTAGGCGGCTACACCTTC
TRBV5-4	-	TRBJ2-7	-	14	CASSSGGPRDEQYF	TGTGCCAGCAGCTCCGGGGGGCCTCGCGACGAGCAGTACTTC
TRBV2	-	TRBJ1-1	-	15	CASSGNTGMNTEAFF	TGTGCCAGCAGTGGAAATACAGGGATGAACACTGAAGCTTTCTTT
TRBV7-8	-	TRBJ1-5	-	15	CASSLTGESNQPQHF	TGTGCCAGCAGCTTGACAGGAGAAAGCAATCAGCCCCAGCATTTT
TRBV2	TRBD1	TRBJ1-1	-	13	CAERTGRNTEAFF	TGTGCCGAACGGACAGGTCGGAACACTGAAGCTTTCTTT
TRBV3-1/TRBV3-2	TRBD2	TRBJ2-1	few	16	CASSQGPGLVIHEQFF	TGTGCCAGCAGCCAAGGGCCGGGACTAGTGATTCATGAGCAGTTCTTC
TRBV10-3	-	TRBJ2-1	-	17	CAISGGARGSSYNEQFF	TGTGCCATCAGTGGGGGCGCTCGGGGGAGCTCCTACAATGAGCAGTTCTTC
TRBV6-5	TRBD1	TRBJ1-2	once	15	CASSSRDRVNYGYTF	TGTGCCAGCAGTTCCCGGGACAGGGTGAACTATGGCTACACCTTC
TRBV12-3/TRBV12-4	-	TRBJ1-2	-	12	CASSRGYYGYTF	TGTGCCAGCAGTCGGGGGTACTATGGCTACACCTTC
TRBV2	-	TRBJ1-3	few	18	CASSEVTALLSEGNTIYF	TGTGCCAGCAGTGAGGTGACAGCATTACTTTCGGAAGGAAACACCATATATTTT
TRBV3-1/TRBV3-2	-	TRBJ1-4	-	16	CASSQVAGATNEKLFF	TGTGCCAGCAGCCAAGTAGCGGGAGCAACTAATGAAAAACTGTTTTTT
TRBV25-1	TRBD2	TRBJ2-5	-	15	CASSEGLAVQETQYF	TGTGCCAGCAGTGAAGGACTAGCGGTCCAAGAGACCCAGTACTTC
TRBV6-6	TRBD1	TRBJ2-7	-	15	CASSHGTGLLGEQYF	TGTGCCAGCAGTCACGGGACAGGACTACTGGGCGAGCAGTACTTC
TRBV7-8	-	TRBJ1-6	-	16	CASSPLPGFYNSPLHF	TGTGCCAGCAGCCCTTTACCGGGATTCTATAATTCACCCCTCCACTTT
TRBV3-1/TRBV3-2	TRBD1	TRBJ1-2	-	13	CASTTTGVRGYTF	TGTGCCAGCACTACGACAGGGGTACGAGGCTACACCTTC
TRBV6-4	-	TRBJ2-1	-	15	CASSHDSSFFNEQFF	TGTGCCAGCAGTCATGACAGTTCTTTCTTCAATGAGCAGTTCTTC
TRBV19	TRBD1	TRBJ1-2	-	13	CASGDRGKYGYTF	TGTGCCAGTGGTGACAGGGGTAAATACGGCTACACCTTC
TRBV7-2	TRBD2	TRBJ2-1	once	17	CASSPTGLAGGQVEQFF	TGTGCCAGCAGCCCCACAGGACTAGCGGGGGGGCAGGTCGAGCAGTTCTTC
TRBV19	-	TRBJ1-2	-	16	CASSRTAGFKGYGYTF	TGTGCCAGTAGTAGGACAGCGGGATTTAAAGGCTATGGCTACACCTTC
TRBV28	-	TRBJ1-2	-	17	CASSPRRGRGWNYGYTF	TGTGCCAGCAGTCCCCGGAGGGGTCGAGGCTGGAACTATGGCTACACCTTC
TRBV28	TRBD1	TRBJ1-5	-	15	CASSFGDRDDQPQHF	TGTGCCAGCAGTTTCGGGGACAGGGATGATCAGCCCCAGCATTTT